This T cell receptor beta chain came from a study of shared clonotypes between healthy human individuals. V lost 4 bases to trimming and J lost 2 bases; unmatched junction nucleotides: 8. This CDR3 comprises 15 residues. Germline V gene sequence: CDR1 SGHNT, CDR2 YYREEE (reference sequence). As for this clone: What it recognizes is unknown.

In replicate PCRs of sorted subsets, 150 to 200 ng DNA, about 30,000 T cell genomes, was used. Clones were read by immunoSEQ multiplex PCR, and TCRdb kept only the in-frame ones, dropping some. Altogether about 1.5 million clones are present, 98% being singletons, with the ten largest covering about 0.45%. Points from the study as a whole: Few donors limited the genetic and exposure-history diversity represented. Researchers sampled blood only, noting tissue repertoires likely differ.

Material for sequencing was naive CD4+ T cells sorted from blood. The subset here: CD45RA+ positively selected. The TCR was taken from a man aged 25-40 years in good health. The gene calls are TRBV5-4 and TRBJ2-5; 7 nucleotides line up with TRBD1. CDR3 residues: CASSLGQITQETQYF. As DNA, the CDR3 is TGTGCCAGCAGCCTGGGACAGATCACTCAAGAGACCCAGTACTTC.